Below, 10 T cell receptor beta chains from the same sample are listed, as sequenced in a study of OX40 agonist ivuxolimab in advanced cancers. Measured with immunoSEQ multiplex PCR; TCRdb has only the in-frame clones, and not every one. The table records around 100,000 clones, approximately 94% of them present only once. Sequencing used CD4+ or CD8+ T cells sorted from blood, obtained in a trial of the OX40 agonist ivuxolimab. The source is an adult with an advanced solid tumor such as melanoma, head and neck, liver or kidney cancer.

V is TRBV28 and J is TRBJ2-7; possibly TRBD1 or TRBD2 for D (7 bases each). Germline assignment: CDR1 MDHEN and CDR2 SYDVKM. The V and J ends lost 3 bases and 6 bases respectively, with 15 bases between them. The CDR3 extends over 14 amino acids. For the CDR3, the DNA is TGTGCCAGCAGTTTGACAGGGAGGGGAGGCGAGCAGTACTTC. It encodes CASSLTGRGGEQYF.

The genes are TRBV27 and TRBJ2-1; perhaps TRBD2 as D (6 bases). V lost 2 bases and J 7 bases, leaving 15 bases between the germline ends. The CDR3 is made up of 15 amino acids. CDR1 is MNHEY, CDR2 SMNVEV, per germline (reference sequence). CDR3 sequence: CASSLVGNGGNEQFF. CDR3 DNA: TGTGCCAGCAGTTTAGTTGGGAATGGGGGGAATGAGCAGTTCTTC.

A remark on this clone: An end of the junction does not agree with germline; a read error may underlie this. The V and J genes are TRBV2 and TRBJ2-1; perhaps TRBD2 as D (7 bases). The CDR3 covers 15 residues. Per germline, CDR1 SNHLY and CDR2 FYNNEI. This CDR3 is CASSEGPRGRSEQLF. The CDR3 DNA reads as TGTGCCAGCAGTGAGGGGCCGCGGGGGCGTAGTGAGCAGCTCTTC.

This chain joins TRBV5-4 and TRBJ2-5; D remains ambiguous. CDR3 length equals 14 residues. The germline V and J ends were trimmed by 4 bases and 5 bases, with 15 bases remaining between them. The germline V gene has CDR1 SGHNT and CDR2 YYREEE (reference sequence). The CDR3 loop is CASSPTNEWETQYF. The CDR3 DNA sequence: TGTGCCAGCAGCCCAACAAATGAGTGGGAGACCCAGTACTTC.

The CDR3 loop reads CASSQQPRDSGNTIYF. The CDR3 DNA is TGCGCCAGCAGCCAACAACCCCGGGACAGTGGAAACACCATATATTTT. The chain joins TRBV4-1 to TRBJ1-3, with 7 bases aligning to TRBD1. Trimming cost V 2 bases and J 3 bases; bases outside gene matches: 7. Germline loops: CDR1 MGHRA, CDR2 YSYEKL. CDR3 length equals 16 residues.

The chain joins TRBV7-9 to TRBJ2-1; D is unclear. Trimming took off 3 bases at V and 8 bases at J, with 11 bases between the two ends. This CDR3 has 13 residues. Germline V gene lookup returns CDR1 SEHNR and CDR2 FQNEAQ (reference sequence). The CDR3 reads CASSLIGKDEQFF. The CDR3 DNA reads TGTGCCAGCAGCTTGATCGGTAAGGATGAGCAGTTCTTC.

The chain is built from TRBV27 and TRBJ2-3; D is ambiguous. The CDR3 contains 11 residues. Per the germline V gene, CDR1 is MNHEY and CDR2 is SMNVEV (reference sequence). The germline V and J ends were trimmed by 5 bases and 2 bases, with 2 bases remaining between them. CDR3 sequence reads: CASSHTDTQYF. Written as DNA, the CDR3 is TGTGCCAGCAGTCACACAGATACGCAGTATTTT.

This chain uses TRBV5-6 with TRBJ1-2, with TRBD1 matching over 8 bases. Trimming took 5 bases from V and 8 from J; bases not matched to a gene: 11. Germline CDR1 SGHDT, CDR2 YYEEEE. The CDR3 extends over 14 amino acids. DNA for the CDR3: TGTGCCAGCAGTTCCGACAGGGGTTTCGGCGGCTACACCTTC. Translating gives CASSSDRGFGGYTF.

The chain recombines TRBV28 with TRBJ1-3; D may be TRBD1 (5 bases). The CDR3 contains 15 residues. Germline assignment: CDR1 MDHEN and CDR2 SYDVKM. Trimming removed 7 bases at V and 2 bases at J, with 15 bases between. The CDR3 reads CASIHRGLAGNTIYF. CDR3 coding DNA: TGTGCCAGCATCCACCGGGGGTTAGCTGGAAACACCATATATTTT.

This clone was picked up a small number of times. The V and J genes are TRBV5-4 and TRBJ1-3; TRBD1 agrees at 10 bases. The germline V gene has CDR1 SGHNT and CDR2 YYREEE (reference sequence). The CDR3 is 20 amino acids. The trim removed 4 bases at V and 0 bases at J, leaving 16 bases unmatched. CDR3 region: CASSRDLGDRGIHSGNTIYF. The DNA of the CDR3 is TGTGCCAGCAGCCGCGACCTTGGGGACAGGGGCATTCACTCTGGAAACACCATATATTTT.